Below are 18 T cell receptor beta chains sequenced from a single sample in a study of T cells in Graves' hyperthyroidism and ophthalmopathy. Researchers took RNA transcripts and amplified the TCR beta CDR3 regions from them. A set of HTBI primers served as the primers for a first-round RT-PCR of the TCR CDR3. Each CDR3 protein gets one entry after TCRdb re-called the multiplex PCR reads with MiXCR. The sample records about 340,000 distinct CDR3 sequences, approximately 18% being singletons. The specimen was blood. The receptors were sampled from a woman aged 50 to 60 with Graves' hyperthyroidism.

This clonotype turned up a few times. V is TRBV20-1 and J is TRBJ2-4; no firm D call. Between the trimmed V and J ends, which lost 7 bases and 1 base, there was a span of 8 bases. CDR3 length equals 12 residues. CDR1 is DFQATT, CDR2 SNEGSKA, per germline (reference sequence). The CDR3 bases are TGCAGTGGGCCCGAGGCCAAAAACATTCAGTACTTC. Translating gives CSGPEAKNIQYF.

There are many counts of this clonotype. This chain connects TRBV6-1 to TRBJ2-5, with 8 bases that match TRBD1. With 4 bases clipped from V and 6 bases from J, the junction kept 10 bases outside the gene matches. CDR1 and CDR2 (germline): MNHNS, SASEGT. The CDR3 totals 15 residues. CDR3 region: CASSASDREWQTQYF. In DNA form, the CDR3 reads TGTGCCAGCAGTGCCTCGGACAGGGAGTGGCAGACCCAGTACTTC.

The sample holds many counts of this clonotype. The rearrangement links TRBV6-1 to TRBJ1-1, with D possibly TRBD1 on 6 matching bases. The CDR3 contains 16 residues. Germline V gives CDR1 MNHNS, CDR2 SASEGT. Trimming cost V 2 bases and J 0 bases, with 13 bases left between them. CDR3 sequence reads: CASSELAGTLNTEAFF. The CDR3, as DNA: TGTGCCAGCAGTGAACTCGCCGGGACACTGAACACTGAAGCTTTCTTT.

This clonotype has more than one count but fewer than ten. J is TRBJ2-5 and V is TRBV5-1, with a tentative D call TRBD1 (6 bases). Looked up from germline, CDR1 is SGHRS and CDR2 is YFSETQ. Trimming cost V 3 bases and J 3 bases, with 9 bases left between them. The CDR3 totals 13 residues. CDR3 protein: CASSYQGKETQYF. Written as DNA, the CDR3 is TGCGCCAGCAGCTACCAGGGGAAAGAGACCCAGTACTTC.

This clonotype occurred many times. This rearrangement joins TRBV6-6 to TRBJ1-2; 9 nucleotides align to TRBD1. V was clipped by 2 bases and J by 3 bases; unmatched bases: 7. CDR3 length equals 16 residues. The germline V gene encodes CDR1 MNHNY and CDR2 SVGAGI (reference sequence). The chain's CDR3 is CASSYAGGQGYYGYTF. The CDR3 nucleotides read TGTGCCAGCAGTTACGCCGGGGGACAGGGCTACTATGGCTACACCTTC.

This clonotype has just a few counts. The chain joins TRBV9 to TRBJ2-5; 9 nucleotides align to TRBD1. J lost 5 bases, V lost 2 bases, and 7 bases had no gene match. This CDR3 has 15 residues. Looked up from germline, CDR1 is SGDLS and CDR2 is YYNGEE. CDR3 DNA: TGTGCCAGCAGCGTGTGGACAGGGGAGACGGAGACCCAGTACTTC. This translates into CASSVWTGETETQYF.

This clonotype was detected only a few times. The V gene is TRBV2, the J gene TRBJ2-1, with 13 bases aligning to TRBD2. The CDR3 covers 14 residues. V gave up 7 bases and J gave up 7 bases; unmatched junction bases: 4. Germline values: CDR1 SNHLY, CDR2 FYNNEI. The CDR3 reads CASITGLAGNEQFF. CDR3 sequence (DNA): TGTGCCAGCATAACGGGACTAGCGGGAAATGAGCAGTTCTTC.

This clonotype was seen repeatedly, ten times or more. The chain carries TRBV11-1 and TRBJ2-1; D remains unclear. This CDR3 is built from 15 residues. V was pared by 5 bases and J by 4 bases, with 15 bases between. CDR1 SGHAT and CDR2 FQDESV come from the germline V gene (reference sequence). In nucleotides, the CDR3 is TGTGCCAGCAGCCCCGTGGAAAGGCTTTACAATGAGCAGTTCTTC. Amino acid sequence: CASSPVERLYNEQFF.

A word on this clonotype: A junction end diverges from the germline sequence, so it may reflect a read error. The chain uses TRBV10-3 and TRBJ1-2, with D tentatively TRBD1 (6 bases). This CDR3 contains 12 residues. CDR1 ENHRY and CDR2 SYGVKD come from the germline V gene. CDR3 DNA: TGTGCCACCAGTGATGTGGGGGCTGGCTACACCTTC. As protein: CATSDVGAGYTF.

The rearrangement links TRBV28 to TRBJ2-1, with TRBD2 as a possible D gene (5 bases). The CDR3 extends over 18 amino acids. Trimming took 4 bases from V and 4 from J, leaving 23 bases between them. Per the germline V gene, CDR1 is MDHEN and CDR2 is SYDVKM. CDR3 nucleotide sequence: TGTGCCAGCAGTTCCCCATCCCTAAGCGGAAGTGGGTACAATGAGCAGTTCTTC. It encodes CASSSPSLSGSGYNEQFF.

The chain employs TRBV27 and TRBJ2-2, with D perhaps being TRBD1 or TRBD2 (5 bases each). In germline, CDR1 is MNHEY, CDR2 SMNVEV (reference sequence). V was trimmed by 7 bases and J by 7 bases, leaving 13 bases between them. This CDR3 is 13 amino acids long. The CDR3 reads CASTLLGVGELFF. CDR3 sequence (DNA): TGTGCCAGCACTCTCTTGGGGGTCGGGGAGCTGTTTTTT.

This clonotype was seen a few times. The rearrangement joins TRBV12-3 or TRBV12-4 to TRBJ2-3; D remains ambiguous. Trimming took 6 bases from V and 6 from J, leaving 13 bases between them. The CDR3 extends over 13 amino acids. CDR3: CASSPNGVDTQYF. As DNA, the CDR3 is TGTGCCAGCAGCCCCAATGGGGTGGATACGCAGTATTTT.

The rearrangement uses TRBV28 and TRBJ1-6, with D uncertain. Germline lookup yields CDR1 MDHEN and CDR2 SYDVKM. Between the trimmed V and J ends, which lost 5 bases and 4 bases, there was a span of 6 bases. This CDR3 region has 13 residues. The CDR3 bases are TGTGCCAGCAGTAATGAATATAATTCACCCCTCCACTTT. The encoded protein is CASSNEYNSPLHF.

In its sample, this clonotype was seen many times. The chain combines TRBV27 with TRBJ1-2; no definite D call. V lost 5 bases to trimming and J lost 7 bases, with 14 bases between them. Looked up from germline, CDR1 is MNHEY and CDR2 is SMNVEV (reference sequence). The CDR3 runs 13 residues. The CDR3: CASSPQMSFGYTF. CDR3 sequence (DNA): TGTGCCAGCAGTCCCCAGATGTCCTTTGGCTACACCTTC.

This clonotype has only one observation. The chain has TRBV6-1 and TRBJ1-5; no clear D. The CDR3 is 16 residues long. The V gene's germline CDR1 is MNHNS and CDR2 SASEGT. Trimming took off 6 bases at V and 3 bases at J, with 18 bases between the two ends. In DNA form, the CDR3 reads TGTGCCAGCAGCCCCCAGAAAAGGGTATACAATCAGCCCCAGCATTTT. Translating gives CASSPQKRVYNQPQHF.

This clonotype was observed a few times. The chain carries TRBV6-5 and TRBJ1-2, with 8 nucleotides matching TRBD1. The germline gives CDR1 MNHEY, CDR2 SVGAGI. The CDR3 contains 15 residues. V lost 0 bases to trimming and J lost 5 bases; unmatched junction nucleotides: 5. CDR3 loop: CASSYSRDRGYGYTF. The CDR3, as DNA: TGTGCCAGCAGTTACTCGAGAGACAGGGGATATGGCTACACCTTC.

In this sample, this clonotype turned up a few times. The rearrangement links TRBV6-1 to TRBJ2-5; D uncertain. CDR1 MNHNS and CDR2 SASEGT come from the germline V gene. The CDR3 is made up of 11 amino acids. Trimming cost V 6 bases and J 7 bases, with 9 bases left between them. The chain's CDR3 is CASSYELTQYF. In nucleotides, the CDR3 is TGTGCCAGCAGCTACGAATTGACCCAGTACTTC.

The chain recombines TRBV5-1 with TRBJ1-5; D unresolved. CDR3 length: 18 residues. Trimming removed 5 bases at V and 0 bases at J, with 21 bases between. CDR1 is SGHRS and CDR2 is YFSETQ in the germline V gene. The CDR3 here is CASRPSSFWQRSNQPQHF. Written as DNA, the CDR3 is TGCGCCAGCAGACCTTCTTCTTTTTGGCAGCGTAGCAATCAGCCCCAGCATTTT.